This TCR beta chain comes out of a study of PD-1 blockade in classical Hodgkin lymphoma. The CDR3 has 14 amino acids. Germline CDR1 LNHNV, CDR2 YYDKDF (reference sequence). After removal of 0 bases from V and 6 bases from J, the junction contained 3 bases not matched to a gene. Sequencing was performed with immunoSEQ multiplex PCR; in TCRdb, only in-frame clones are kept and a portion is missing. The table includes about 12,000 clones, 79% detected once. After autologous stem cell transplantation all patients relapsed, and prior brentuximab vedotin exposure differed between cohorts. Magnetic negative selection of thawed PBMCs was the method by which CD4+ T cells were purified.

This clonotype was obtained from a human donor with classical Hodgkin lymphoma. The rearrangement links TRBV15 to TRBJ2-5; 8 bases are a match to TRBD1. Sample: CD4+ T cells from blood, taken at baseline. This CDR3 is CATSRDQGAQTQYF. The CDR3 DNA reads TGTGCCACCAGCAGAGATCAGGGGGCTCAGACCCAGTACTTC.